The 3 T cell receptor beta chains below come from one sample, sequenced in a study of shared clonotypes between healthy human individuals. Sequencing used immunoSEQ multiplex PCR; TCRdb keeps in-frame clones, though not all of them. The table includes roughly 1,000,000 clones, around three quarters detected once. The sequenced sample was memory CD4+ T cells from PBMCs. Subset reported: CD45RA-negative fraction. Source of these receptors: a man between 18 and 29 years old in good health. Some clones in this sample may be carry-over from other donors' samples.

The chain joins TRBV27 to TRBJ1-2; 7 bases align to TRBD1. This CDR3 is 14 amino acids long. Losses at the gene ends were 5 bases for V and 7 bases for J; bases not matched to a gene: 10. Germline-derived CDR1 and CDR2 are MNHEY and SMNVEV (reference sequence). CDR3 amino acids: CASSTTRGVSGYTF. CDR3 bases: TGTGCCAGCAGTACTACCAGGGGGGTGTCTGGCTACACCTTC.

The V and J genes are TRBV7-3 and TRBJ2-3; D may be TRBD1 (6 bases). CDR3 length: 15 amino acids. Germline loops: CDR1 SGHTA, CDR2 FQGTGA. Trimming stripped 5 bases from V and 1 base from J, with 13 bases between. The CDR3 region has the DNA TGTGCCAGCAGCAGGCAGGGGCCTCGCACAGATACGCAGTATTTT. Its translation: CASSRQGPRTDTQYF.

The V and J genes are TRBV30 and TRBJ2-1, with 10 bases that match TRBD1. The CDR3 totals 14 residues. Per the germline V gene, CDR1 is GTSNPN and CDR2 is SVGIG (reference sequence). J was trimmed by 5 bases and V by 5 bases; bases with no gene match: 6. The CDR3 spells CAWGGQGRNNEQFF. Written as DNA, the CDR3 is TGTGCCTGGGGGGGACAGGGGAGGAACAATGAGCAGTTCTTC.